What follows are 14 T cell receptor beta chains derived from one specimen sequenced in a study of response to subunit inactivated influenza vaccine. TCRdb itself ran the RT-PCR reads through MiXCR, one entry per CDR3 protein. This sample has 700,000 to 800,000 distinct CDR3 sequences, with approximately 17% found just once. The sample consisted of PBMCs from blood, taken more than 4 days after vaccination. These receptors came from a man between 45 and 60 years old who received an inactivated influenza vaccine.

This clonotype appeared a few times. J is TRBJ2-2 and V is TRBV29-1; 10 bases line up with TRBD1. The V gene end was trimmed by 7 bases and the J gene end by 7 bases; junction bases not matched to a gene: 6. Looked up from germline, CDR1 is SQVTM and CDR2 is ANQGSEA. The CDR3 covers 13 residues. The CDR3 sequence: CSADRGQNGELFF. The DNA for the CDR3 is TGCAGCGCCGACAGGGGGCAAAACGGGGAGCTGTTTTTT.

This clonotype has a handful of counts. This sequence joins TRBV14 and TRBJ1-1; a weak D match, TRBD1 (5 bases). The CDR3 extends over 15 amino acids. The V and J ends lost 4 bases and 4 bases respectively, with 16 bases between them. CDR1 SGHDN and CDR2 FVKESK come from the germline V gene. The CDR3 nucleotides are TGTGCCAGCAGCCGACTAGGACACATGAGCACTGAAGCTTTCTTT. Translation: CASSRLGHMSTEAFF.

This clonotype showed up many times. The chain links TRBV7-2 to TRBJ2-7; no definite D call. The V end was cut by 0 bases, the J end by 0 bases, with 9 bases between. The CDR3 is 15 amino acids. Germline lookup yields CDR1 SGHTA and CDR2 FQGNSA. Here the CDR3 reads CASSLAPEFSYEQYF. CDR3 DNA sequence: TGTGCCAGCAGCTTAGCGCCGGAGTTCTCCTACGAGCAGTACTTC.

V is TRBV7-8 and J is TRBJ2-1, with a weak D call TRBD1 (6 bases). V was pared by 3 bases and J by 3 bases, with 12 bases between. CDR3 length: 15 residues. Germline V lookup: CDR1 SGHVS, CDR2 FQNEAQ. CDR3 sequence reads: CASSFVGRGYNEQFF. The CDR3 DNA reads TGTGCCAGCAGCTTCGTCGGCAGGGGCTACAATGAGCAGTTCTTC.

The J gene is TRBJ2-2, the V gene TRBV20-1; maybe TRBD1 (5 bases). Germline V gives CDR1 DFQATT, CDR2 SNEGSKA (reference sequence). The CDR3 consists of 13 residues. V lost 7 bases, J lost 0 bases, and 9 bases lay in between. Here the CDR3 DNA reads TGCAGTGGGGGCAGATCGAACACCGGGGAGCTGTTTTTT. This encodes CSGGRSNTGELFF.

The chain carries TRBV11-2 and TRBJ1-6, with no clear D. Trimming shortened V by 2 bases and J by 7 bases, and 15 bases separated the two germline ends. The CDR3 runs to 16 residues. Per germline, CDR1 SGHAT and CDR2 FQNNGV. CDR3 residues: CASSLTGSLGNSPLHF. In DNA form, the CDR3 reads TGTGCCAGCAGCTTAACGGGGTCCCTCGGGAATTCACCCCTCCACTTT.

There are many counts of this clonotype. The genes are TRBV7-6 and TRBJ2-5, with TRBD1 matching over 7 bases. Germline CDR1 SGHVS, CDR2 FNYEAQ. This CDR3 is 13 amino acids long. After removal of 6 bases from V and 2 bases from J, the junction contained 3 bases not matched to a gene. In DNA form, the CDR3 reads TGTGCCAGCAGTTCGGGACAGCAAGAGACCCAGTACTTC. Protein sequence: CASSSGQQETQYF.

The rearrangement uses TRBV15 and TRBJ2-7, with TRBD2 as a possible D gene (6 bases). This CDR3 is 13 amino acids long. CDR1 is LNHNV and CDR2 is YYDKDF in the germline V gene (reference sequence). Trimming took 3 bases from V and 5 from J, leaving 11 bases between them. Here the CDR3 reads CATSSPGLNEQYF. The CDR3 bases are TGTGCCACCAGCAGCCCAGGACTAAACGAGCAGTACTTC.

This clonotype occurred a few times. The chain employs TRBV5-5 and TRBJ1-4; D call uncertain. Germline V gives CDR1 SGHKS, CDR2 YYEKEE (reference sequence). The CDR3 covers 15 residues. Trimming pared 0 bases from V and 5 bases from J, leaving 11 bases between. CDR3 sequence: CASSLVSAGNEKLFF. DNA of the CDR3: TGTGCCAGCAGCTTGGTATCGGCAGGAAATGAAAAACTGTTTTTT.

This clonotype was detected a few times. The CDR3 sequence is CASSQESFRSGVSYEQYF. The CDR3 coding sequence is TGTGCCAGCAGCCAAGAGTCGTTTAGGAGCGGGGTATCCTACGAGCAGTACTTC. The chain is built from TRBV4-2 and TRBJ2-7; 7 bases align to TRBD2. CDR1 is LGHNA and CDR2 is YNFKEQ in the germline V gene. After removal of 0 bases from V and 1 base from J, the junction contained 12 bases not matched to a gene. The CDR3 sequence is 18 residues long.

This clonotype turned up a few times. The chain employs TRBV7-3 and TRBJ2-2; 8 nucleotides agree with TRBD1. Germline CDR1 is SGHTA and CDR2 is FQGTGA. Unmatched junction bases numbered 4, after V lost 5 bases and J lost 5 bases. The CDR3 sequence is 14 residues long. Written as DNA, the CDR3 is TGTGCCAGCAGCCGGGACAGGTCTACCGGGGAGCTGTTTTTT. It yields the protein CASSRDRSTGELFF.

This clonotype was recorded at least ten times. This rearrangement joins TRBV12-3 or TRBV12-4 to TRBJ2-7; the match to TRBD1 covers 8 bases. The CDR3 length is 12 residues. V was pared by 4 bases and J by 6 bases, with 2 bases of the junction left unmatched. CDR3 protein: CASSSTGGEQYF. Written as DNA, the CDR3 is TGTGCCAGCAGTTCCACAGGGGGCGAGCAGTACTTC.

This clonotype was found a few times. CDR3 amino acids: CASSSSSGRAIDTQYF. The CDR3 DNA is TGTGCCAGCAGCTCCTCTAGCGGGAGGGCCATAGATACGCAGTATTTT. The chain has TRBV7-8 and TRBJ2-3; TRBD2 aligns across 12 bases. Trimming removed 4 bases from V and 5 bases from J; junction bases left unmatched: 7. In germline, CDR1 is SGHVS, CDR2 FQNEAQ. The CDR3 length is 16 residues. Based on the CDR3 plus reference TRBV7-8 and TRBJ2-3, the full variable domain is GAGVSQSPRYKVAKRGQDVALRCDPISGHVSLFWYQQALGQGPEFLTYFQNEAQLDKSGLPSDRFFAERPEGSVSTLKIQRTQQEDSAVYLCASSSSSGRAIDTQYFGPGTRLTVL.

A few counts support this clonotype. The CDR3 DNA sequence: TGTGCCAGCAGTGCCGGGGGATATAGTAGTAGTGGCTACACCTTC. This gives the protein CASSAGGYSSSGYTF. V gene TRBV5-6 combines with J gene TRBJ1-2, with D perhaps TRBD1 (5 bases). CDR1 is SGHDT and CDR2 is YYEEEE in the germline V gene. The CDR3 length is 15 residues. With 5 bases removed from V and 7 bases from J, the gap between germline ends came to 21 bases.